This record covers a single TCR beta chain. One junction end disagrees with the germline gene, perhaps due to a read error. This specimen belongs to a study of T cell changes during pregnancy in multiple sclerosis. Generated by immunoSEQ multiplex PCR, the TCRdb table keeps only in-frame clones and is missing some. The data show tens of thousands of clones, around nine tenths seen once. The CDR3 loop spans 16 amino acids. Germline assignment: CDR1 SGHAT and CDR2 FQNNGV. This sample comprised CD4+ T cells from peripheral blood mononuclear cells, obtained in the first trimester of pregnancy. This clonotype was sampled from a female donor with multiple sclerosis, enrolled in a pregnancy study. The chain combines TRBV11-2 with TRBJ2-1; 13 bases are shared with TRBD2. The CDR3 region has the DNA TGTGCCAGCAGCCAGATGGGTCAACTAGCGGGAGGGGCTCCGGTCTTC. The encoded protein is CASSQMGQLAGGAPVF.